This T cell receptor (beta chain) was captured by sequencing in a study of OX40 agonist ivuxolimab in advanced cancers. Turning to the study itself: Enrolled patients in dose escalation had cancers that were hepatocellular carcinoma, melanoma, renal cell or head and neck cancer. From 23 to 79 years was the age range, with a mean of around 57 years, and around 84% were male.

The protocol was immunoSEQ multiplex PCR, while the TCRdb copy is restricted to in-frame clones and leaves out a portion. The sample carries 45,000 to 50,000 clones, about 87% recorded once. Deletions cut 8 bases from V and 6 bases from J, with 22 bases between. The V gene's germline CDR1 is LNHDA and CDR2 SQIVND (reference sequence). This CDR3 region has 16 residues. Autoimmune disease history or systemic immunosuppression meant exclusion. This chain links TRBV19 with TRBJ2-2; D possibly matches TRBD1 or TRBD2 (6 bases each). The origin of this receptor is an adult with an advanced solid tumor such as melanoma, head and neck, liver or kidney cancer. The source was CD4+ or CD8+ T cells sorted from blood, collected in a trial of the OX40 agonist ivuxolimab. The CDR3 DNA follows: TGTGCCAGTTTCAAGGGGGGTAAGATTTGGTCCGGGGAGCTGTTTTTT. It yields the protein CASFKGGKIWSGELFF.